What follows are 12 T cell receptor beta chains derived from one specimen sequenced in a study of blood T cell repertoires in COVID-19. Generated by immunoSEQ multiplex PCR, the TCRdb table keeps only in-frame clones and is missing some. The repertoire holds approximately 400,000 clones, with around 87% as singletons. The sequencing input was PBMCs or T cells enriched from blood (not recorded which). The receptors originated from a young man who had recovered from COVID-19.

The chain employs TRBV14 and TRBJ2-3; 11 bases align to TRBD1. The J segment lost 6 bases and the V segment lost 0 bases, leaving 20 bases of the junction unmatched. The germline V gene encodes CDR1 SGHDN and CDR2 FVKESK. The CDR3 spans 21 residues. The DNA of the CDR3 is TGTGCCAGCAGCCAAGATCTAGGGTGGACAGGGGGCGCATGGGGTCTTGATACGCAGTATTTT. Translation: CASSQDLGWTGGAWGLDTQYF.

This chain links TRBV6-1 with TRBJ2-6; 8 nucleotides match TRBD1. J was trimmed by 4 bases and V by 2 bases; bases with no gene match: 7. Germline assignment: CDR1 MNHNS and CDR2 SASEGT. CDR3 length equals 17 residues. The CDR3 loop is CASSENRGEGGANVLTF. The CDR3 nucleotides are TGTGCCAGCAGTGAAAACAGGGGGGAAGGAGGGGCCAACGTCCTGACTTTC.

This clone was found a few times. The V call is TRBV11-3, the J call TRBJ2-2; 8 bases map to TRBD2. V gave up 1 base and J gave up 2 bases; unmatched junction bases: 3. The V gene's germline CDR1 is SGHNT and CDR2 YENEEA. This CDR3 comprises 16 residues. CDR3 residues: CASSLARGGNTGELFF. The CDR3 region has the DNA TGTGCCAGCAGCTTAGCCCGGGGGGGTAACACCGGGGAGCTGTTTTTT.

The chain is built from TRBV4-3 and TRBJ2-1, with D perhaps TRBD2 (6 bases). V lost 5 bases to trimming and J lost 10 bases, with 12 bases between them. Germline V gives CDR1 LGHNA, CDR2 YSLEER. This CDR3 is built from 12 residues. CDR3 sequence (DNA): TGCGCCAGCAGCTTTCGGACTAACGAGCAGTTCTTC. This sequence encodes CASSFRTNEQFF.

The chain links TRBV5-5 to TRBJ2-1; unclear D gene. This CDR3 is built from 12 residues. Trimming removed 0 bases at V and 9 bases at J, with 7 bases between. Germline values: CDR1 SGHKS, CDR2 YYEKEE (reference sequence). The CDR3 region is CASSLALVEQFF. The CDR3 coding sequence is TGTGCCAGCAGCTTGGCCCTAGTTGAGCAGTTCTTC.

The rearrangement uses TRBV11-3 and TRBJ2-3; a weak D match, TRBD1 (6 bases). This CDR3 is 15 amino acids long. Trimming stripped 5 bases from V and 1 base from J, with 13 bases between. The germline V gene encodes CDR1 SGHNT and CDR2 YENEEA. The CDR3 spells CASSRGQPGTDTQYF. For the CDR3, the DNA is TGTGCCAGCAGCCGGGGACAACCGGGCACAGATACGCAGTATTTT. The whole variable domain, filled in from reference TRBV11-3 and TRBJ2-3, reads EAGVVQSPRYKIIEKKQPVAFWCNPISGHNTLYWYLQNLGQGPELLIRYENEEAVDDSQLPKDRFSAERLKGVDSTLKIQPAELGDSAVYLCASSRGQPGTDTQYFGPGTRLTVL.

This clone was recorded a few times. The CDR3, as DNA: TGTGCCAGCTCACCACCGGGACAATCGTTCCATGGCTACACCTTC. Translating it yields CASSPPGQSFHGYTF. The V gene is TRBV18, the J gene TRBJ1-2; D possibly corresponds to TRBD1 (6 bases). V shed 0 bases and J shed 6 bases, with 14 bases lying between them. Germline CDR1 reads KGHSH; CDR2 reads LQKENI. The CDR3 covers 15 residues.

The chain joins TRBV18 to TRBJ2-7; 9 nucleotides align to TRBD1. CDR1 and CDR2 from the germline V gene are KGHSH and LQKENI. CDR3 length: 16 residues. J gave up 2 bases and V 6 bases, and 11 bases lay outside the gene matches. The CDR3 protein is CASSARTGETTYEQYF. CDR3 DNA sequence: TGTGCCAGCTCGGCGAGGACAGGGGAAACAACCTACGAGCAGTACTTC.

The rearrangement joins TRBV6-4 to TRBJ2-2, with D possibly TRBD1 on 5 matching bases. Trimming removed 4 bases at V and 4 bases at J, with 10 bases between. The CDR3 runs to 14 residues. CDR1 and CDR2 (germline): MRHNA, SNTAGT. The CDR3 sequence: CASSVTGFTGELFF. The CDR3 region has the DNA TGTGCCAGCAGTGTAACAGGTTTCACCGGGGAGCTGTTTTTT.

The chain employs TRBV18 and TRBJ1-1; D is unresolved. Germline values: CDR1 KGHSH, CDR2 LQKENI. Deletions cut 3 bases from V and 7 bases from J, with 12 bases between. The CDR3 spans 13 residues. Here the CDR3 reads CASSPRIEGEAFF. CDR3 sequence (DNA): TGTGCCAGCTCACCCCGGATCGAGGGTGAAGCTTTCTTT.

This clone occurred once. V is TRBV12-3 or TRBV12-4 and J is TRBJ2-2, with D possibly matching TRBD2 (5 bases). The germline V and J ends were trimmed by 7 bases and 9 bases, with 12 bases remaining between them. This CDR3 has 12 amino acids. The CDR3 here is CASTEGPWELFF. DNA for the CDR3: TGTGCCAGCACCGAGGGTCCCTGGGAGCTGTTTTTT.

The chain carries TRBV18 and TRBJ1-3, with D possibly TRBD1 on 5 matching bases. Germline V gene data show CDR1 as KGHSH and CDR2 as LQKENI. Trimming took off 1 base at V and 2 bases at J, with 9 bases between the two ends. The CDR3 consists of 15 residues. The CDR3 DNA follows: TGTGCCAGCTCACCACGATCGGGGGCTGGAAACACCATATATTTT. Translation: CASSPRSGAGNTIYF.